This is a list of T cell receptor beta chains from one sample in a study of OX40 agonist ivuxolimab in advanced cancers. Sequencing was performed with immunoSEQ multiplex PCR; in TCRdb, only in-frame clones are kept and a portion is missing. The repertoire holds 83,000 or so clones, with around 84% as singletons. This sample comprised CD4+ or CD8+ T cells sorted from blood, obtained in a trial of the OX40 agonist ivuxolimab. The receptors were gathered from an adult with an advanced solid tumor such as melanoma, head and neck, liver or kidney cancer. CDR3s include the opening cysteine and the closing phenylalanine or tryptophan. The D gene is left open where the match is weak. Clone size, where shown, is once, few, many, or a class for clones that have expanded.

d_call: .; v_call: TRBV19; clone_size: few; j_call: TRBJ1-1; cdr3_nt: TGTGCCAGTAGCCTCCCGCGAGGGACGGGTGAAGCTTTCTTT; cdr3_aa: CASSLPRGTGEAFF
d_call: .; v_call: TRBV4-3; clone_size: .; j_call: TRBJ1-6; cdr3_nt: TGCGCCAGCAGCCAAGGACAGCATTCACCCCTCCACTTT; cdr3_aa: CASSQGQHSPLHF
d_call: .; v_call: TRBV5-6; clone_size: .; j_call: TRBJ2-5; cdr3_nt: TGTGCCAGCAGCCTTCGGAGAGTGACAGAGACCCAGTACTTC; cdr3_aa: CASSLRRVTETQYF
d_call: .; v_call: TRBV30; clone_size: .; j_call: TRBJ2-4; cdr3_nt: TGTGCCTGGAGTGTACGGCTAGGGGCCATCAAAAACATTCAGTACTTC; cdr3_aa: CAWSVRLGAIKNIQYF
d_call: TRBD1; v_call: TRBV18; clone_size: .; j_call: TRBJ2-7; cdr3_nt: TGTGCCAGCTCACCGGGACAGGGGTCCAACGAGCAGTACTTC; cdr3_aa: CASSPGQGSNEQYF
d_call: .; v_call: TRBV29-1; clone_size: .; j_call: TRBJ2-1; cdr3_nt: TGCAGCGTTGAAGGGGGCAGGAGATTTCTCTACAATGAGCAGTTCTTC; cdr3_aa: CSVEGGRRFLYNEQFF
d_call: TRBD1; v_call: TRBV6-1; clone_size: .; j_call: TRBJ1-6; cdr3_nt: TGTGCCAGCAGTAAGACAGGGGAACTGGCACCCCTCCACTTT; cdr3_aa: CASSKTGELAPLHF
d_call: TRBD1; v_call: TRBV2; clone_size: .; j_call: TRBJ2-5; cdr3_nt: TGTGCCAGCAGTGGTGGGACAGGAGGGCCTCAGACCCAGTACTTC; cdr3_aa: CASSGGTGGPQTQYF
d_call: .; v_call: TRBV6-1; clone_size: .; j_call: TRBJ1-5; cdr3_nt: TGTGCCAGCAGCAATCAGGGAGGAGGCGGTCAGCCCCAGCATTTT; cdr3_aa: CASSNQGGGGQPQHF
d_call: TRBD1; v_call: TRBV28; clone_size: once; j_call: TRBJ2-3; cdr3_nt: TGTGCCAGCTCAAATCGACAGGGGTCTAGCACAGATACGCAGTATTTT; cdr3_aa: CASSNRQGSSTDTQYF
d_call: TRBD1; v_call: TRBV4-2; clone_size: .; j_call: TRBJ1-3; cdr3_nt: TGTGCCAGCAGCCAAGAAGGAAGTGGGGACAGGGCTGGAAACACCATATATTTT; cdr3_aa: CASSQEGSGDRAGNTIYF
d_call: .; v_call: TRBV30; clone_size: .; j_call: TRBJ1-5; cdr3_nt: TGTGCCTGGAGTGTGGGGGAAGTGGGGTATAGCAATCAGCCCCAGCATTTT; cdr3_aa: CAWSVGEVGYSNQPQHF
d_call: .; v_call: TRBV15; clone_size: .; j_call: TRBJ2-7; cdr3_nt: TGTACCACCAGCAGAGGGGACGAGGGAAGCGAGCAGTACTTC; cdr3_aa: CTTSRGDEGSEQYF
d_call: .; v_call: TRBV19; clone_size: once; j_call: TRBJ2-3; cdr3_nt: TGTGCCAGTAGTATGAGTCAGGGAGCAGATACGCAGTATTTT; cdr3_aa: CASSMSQGADTQYF
d_call: TRBD1; v_call: TRBV11-1; clone_size: .; j_call: TRBJ2-7; cdr3_nt: TGTGCCAGCAGCCGCAGGGGGCTAAGCTACGAGCAGTACTTC; cdr3_aa: CASSRRGLSYEQYF
d_call: .; v_call: TRBV18; clone_size: .; j_call: TRBJ1-1; cdr3_nt: TGTGCCAGCTCACCACCGGGGCGGGGAAACACTGAAGCTTTCTTT; cdr3_aa: CASSPPGRGNTEAFF
d_call: TRBD1; v_call: TRBV10-3; clone_size: .; j_call: TRBJ2-1; cdr3_nt: TGTGCCATCAGTGACCCCGGACAGGGGATGGGCAATGAGCAGTTCTTC; cdr3_aa: CAISDPGQGMGNEQFF
d_call: .; v_call: TRBV7-2; clone_size: .; j_call: TRBJ1-2; cdr3_nt: TGTGCCAGCAGCCCGGGCCAGGGAAGGTATGGCTACACCTTC; cdr3_aa: CASSPGQGRYGYTF
d_call: .; v_call: TRBV2; clone_size: .; j_call: TRBJ2-7; cdr3_nt: TGTGCCAGCAGTGCCGGGACCCCTTTGTGGGAGCAGTACTTC; cdr3_aa: CASSAGTPLWEQYF
d_call: .; v_call: TRBV9; clone_size: .; j_call: TRBJ1-2; cdr3_nt: TGTGCCAGCAGCACAACCGGGGCAGGTGGGGCATATGGCTACACCTTC; cdr3_aa: CASSTTGAGGAYGYTF
d_call: .; v_call: TRBV7-2; clone_size: few; j_call: TRBJ1-6; cdr3_nt: TGTGCCAGCAGCTTATTCCAGGGAAGGGATTCACCCCTCCACTTT; cdr3_aa: CASSLFQGRDSPLHF
d_call: .; v_call: TRBV11-2; clone_size: once; j_call: TRBJ1-6; cdr3_nt: TGTGCCAGCGGTGGGGAGGCCCTCCACTTT; cdr3_aa: CASGGEALHF
d_call: TRBD1; v_call: TRBV13; clone_size: .; j_call: TRBJ1-2; cdr3_nt: TGTGCCAGCAGCTTGCAGGGGGATGGCTACACCTTC; cdr3_aa: CASSLQGDGYTF
d_call: TRBD1; v_call: TRBV6-1; clone_size: few; j_call: TRBJ2-1; cdr3_nt: TGTGCCAGCAGTGAAATCTGGGGACAGGGGGCTTGGAATGAGCAGTTCTTC; cdr3_aa: CASSEIWGQGAWNEQFF
d_call: .; v_call: TRBV5-1; clone_size: .; j_call: TRBJ2-5; cdr3_nt: TGCGCCAGCAGCTTGGGCCCCGGAGAGACCCAGTACTTC; cdr3_aa: CASSLGPGETQYF
d_call: .; v_call: TRBV5-4; clone_size: .; j_call: TRBJ1-2; cdr3_nt: TGTGCCAGCAGCCCTGAGGGGGGGCCAAACCGTTATGGCTACACCTTC; cdr3_aa: CASSPEGGPNRYGYTF
d_call: TRBD1; v_call: TRBV5-1; clone_size: .; j_call: TRBJ2-5; cdr3_nt: TGCGCCAGCAGCTCAACCGGGACAGGGCAAGAGACCCAGTACTTC; cdr3_aa: CASSSTGTGQETQYF
d_call: .; v_call: TRBV5-4; clone_size: .; j_call: TRBJ1-1; cdr3_nt: TGTGCCAGCAGCTTGGTCACTATGGGGACTGAAGCTTTCTTT; cdr3_aa: CASSLVTMGTEAFF
d_call: .; v_call: TRBV30; clone_size: once; j_call: TRBJ1-4; cdr3_nt: TGTGCCTCCAAGCGGGGCCCCACAAGCGAAAAACTGTTTTTT; cdr3_aa: CASKRGPTSEKLFF
d_call: .; v_call: TRBV10-3; clone_size: few; j_call: TRBJ1-5; cdr3_nt: TGTGCCATCAGTCAACGGGGTAGCAATCAGCCCCAGCATTTT; cdr3_aa: CAISQRGSNQPQHF
d_call: TRBD2; v_call: TRBV4-2; clone_size: .; j_call: TRBJ2-1; cdr3_nt: TGTGCCAGCAGCCTCGACCCCCTCCGGGGGGGATACAATGAGCAGTTCTTC; cdr3_aa: CASSLDPLRGGYNEQFF
d_call: .; v_call: TRBV7-3; clone_size: few; j_call: TRBJ2-5; cdr3_nt: TGTGCCAGCAGCAGAGGAGGGGGGGAGACCCAGTACTTC; cdr3_aa: CASSRGGGETQYF
d_call: .; v_call: TRBV29-1; clone_size: .; j_call: TRBJ2-3; cdr3_nt: TGCAGCGTTGAATCTCCGGGCGGGGTTGGAGATACGCAGTATTTT; cdr3_aa: CSVESPGGVGDTQYF
d_call: .; v_call: TRBV19; clone_size: once; j_call: TRBJ2-7; cdr3_nt: TGTGCCAGTAGTATAGGAACGTCCTGGACATACGAGCAGTACTTC; cdr3_aa: CASSIGTSWTYEQYF
d_call: TRBD1; v_call: TRBV7-2; clone_size: few; j_call: TRBJ1-6; cdr3_nt: TGTGCCAGCAGCTTAGTCCAGGGGGCAGGCTCACCCCTCCACTTT; cdr3_aa: CASSLVQGAGSPLHF
d_call: .; v_call: TRBV30; clone_size: .; j_call: TRBJ1-6; cdr3_nt: TGTGCCTGGAGTGTAGTGGGAACCTTGCGGAATTCACCCCTCCACTTT; cdr3_aa: CAWSVVGTLRNSPLHF
d_call: .; v_call: TRBV18; clone_size: few; j_call: TRBJ1-1; cdr3_nt: TGTGCCAGCTCACGGGACCAGACTGAAGCTTTCTTT; cdr3_aa: CASSRDQTEAFF
d_call: .; v_call: TRBV11-3; clone_size: .; j_call: TRBJ2-2; cdr3_nt: TGTGCCAGCAGCTTAGGTGGAACCGGGGAGCTGTTTTTT; cdr3_aa: CASSLGGTGELFF
d_call: .; v_call: TRBV6-1; clone_size: .; j_call: TRBJ1-5; cdr3_nt: TGTGCCAGCAGTGAAAGGGGGGTGAGTCAGCCCCAGCATTTT; cdr3_aa: CASSERGVSQPQHF
d_call: .; v_call: TRBV4-2; clone_size: .; j_call: TRBJ2-7; cdr3_nt: TGTGCCAGCAGCCAAGTTTGGCAGGGTGGCCCCTACGAGCAGTACTTC; cdr3_aa: CASSQVWQGGPYEQYF
d_call: .; v_call: TRBV21-1; clone_size: .; j_call: TRBJ1-1; cdr3_nt: TGTGCCAGCAGCAAAGAGTGGGTAGACACGAACACTGAAGCTTTCTTT; cdr3_aa: CASSKEWVDTNTEAFF